This T cell receptor (beta chain) originates from a study of OX40 agonist ivuxolimab in advanced cancers. On the study more broadly: The dose-escalation group included hepatocellular carcinoma, melanoma, renal cell carcinoma and head and neck cancer. Partial responses, seen in three patients, involved one hepatocellular carcinoma and two cutaneous melanomas.

Whole-study results and caveats: There were also nonresponders showing low normalized T-cell clonal expansion. Averaged across samples, CD8+ T cells carried more expanded clones than CD4+ did.

About this clone: Its antigen is not identified.

Sequenced by immunoSEQ multiplex PCR; TCRdb stores in-frame clones only, minus some. The top ten clones hold about 30% of a sample with about 11,000 clones, around 86% of them seen once. This TCR derives from an adult with an advanced solid tumor such as melanoma, head and neck, liver or kidney cancer. This specimen was CD4+ or CD8+ T cells sorted from blood, taken in a trial of the OX40 agonist ivuxolimab.

The CDR3 DNA sequence: TGTGCCAGCAGTGGAAAGGCAGGGGGCTCAGATACGCAGTATTTT. Amino acids: CASSGKAGGSDTQYF. The chain couples TRBV6-4 to TRBJ2-3, with TRBD1 identical over 8 bases. The CDR3 totals 15 residues. The V and J ends lost 4 bases and 4 bases, in that order; junction bases with no gene match: 7. CDR1 and CDR2 from the germline V gene are MRHNA and SNTAGT.